These 7 T cell receptor beta chains were all obtained from the same sample, sequenced in a study of T cells in Graves' hyperthyroidism and ophthalmopathy. Template material for amplifying TCR beta CDR3 regions consisted of RNA transcripts. Using the HTBI primer set, a first-round RT-PCR was run on the TCR CDR3. TCRdb fed the multiplex PCR reads into MiXCR, producing one record per CDR3 protein. Of 600,000 to 900,000 distinct CDR3 sequences in the sample, about 15% were seen once. The sequencing sample was made of blood. The receptor source for this set is a young man with Graves' hyperthyroidism.

At least ten counts were recorded for this clonotype. The V and J genes are TRBV28 and TRBJ2-5; 11 bases map to TRBD2. CDR1 is MDHEN, CDR2 SYDVKM, per germline. V shed 5 bases, J shed 3 bases, and the junction held 2 bases outside the gene matches. The CDR3 is 14 amino acids. The DNA of the CDR3 is TGTGCCAGCAGTGTGACTAGCGGGGAAGAGACCCAGTACTTC. It is translated as CASSVTSGEETQYF.

A few counts support this clonotype. CDR3 amino acids: CASSLRTSGKDTQYF. The CDR3 nucleotides are TGTGCCAGCAGCTTAAGGACTAGCGGGAAAGATACGCAGTATTTT. The chain employs TRBV7-9 and TRBJ2-3; 12 bases are shared with TRBD2. The CDR3 length is 15 residues. Germline CDR1 reads SEHNR; CDR2 reads FQNEAQ (reference sequence). J lost 5 bases, V lost 2 bases, and 2 bases had no gene match. Full variable domain (remainder filled in from reference TRBV7-9 and TRBJ2-3): DTGVSQNPRHKITKRGQNVTFRCDPISEHNRLYWYRQTLGQGPEFLTYFQNEAQLEKSRLLSDRFSAERPKGSFSTLEIQRTEQGDSAMYLCASSLRTSGKDTQYFGPGTRLTVL.

CDR3 bases: TGTGCCAGCAGCTTGGCTCAGGCCGGGAGGAACCCCTACGAGCAGTACTTC. Encoded protein: CASSLAQAGRNPYEQYF. This rearrangement joins TRBV5-6 to TRBJ2-7; 7 bases are a match to TRBD2. V trimming: 0 bases; J trimming: 2 bases; junction bases outside the gene matches: 11. Germline loops: CDR1 SGHDT, CDR2 YYEEEE. This CDR3 comprises 17 residues.

The V call is TRBV4-2, the J call TRBJ2-7; TRBD2 matches 9 bases. V gave up 3 bases and J gave up 1 base; unmatched junction bases: 4. The germline CDR1 and CDR2 sequences are LGHNA and YNFKEQ. The CDR3 extends over 15 amino acids. The DNA for the CDR3 is TGTGCCAGCAGCCAGAGGACTAGCGCTTCCTACGAGCAGTACTTC. Protein: CASSQRTSASYEQYF.

The J gene is TRBJ2-1, the V gene TRBV25-1; perhaps D is TRBD1 or TRBD2 (5 bases each). Germline V gene lookup returns CDR1 MGHDK and CDR2 SYGVNS. The CDR3 runs to 15 residues. The V gene lost 4 bases and the J gene lost 5 bases, with 15 bases spanning the gap. The DNA of the CDR3 is TGTGCCAGCAGTGCCAGGGTTCAGCGGAACAATGAGCAGTTCTTC. Protein product: CASSARVQRNNEQFF.

This chain links TRBV6-1 with TRBJ2-1; 9 nucleotides line up with TRBD2. This CDR3 has 15 residues. Unmatched junction bases numbered 9, after V lost 8 bases and J lost 4 bases. Germline CDR1 reads MNHNS; CDR2 reads SASEGT. This CDR3 reads CASGRASGEYNEQFF. The CDR3 DNA follows: TGTGCCAGCGGGAGGGCTAGCGGGGAATACAATGAGCAGTTCTTC.

There are a few counts of this clonotype. The chain joins TRBV29-1 to TRBJ2-7; 7 positions agree with TRBD1. Germline assignment: CDR1 SQVTM and CDR2 ANQGSEA. This CDR3 has 11 residues. V trimming: 7 bases; J trimming: 3 bases; junction bases outside the gene matches: 3. CDR3 sequence: CSAGQNYEQYF. CDR3 sequence (DNA): TGCAGCGCGGGACAGAACTACGAGCAGTACTTC.